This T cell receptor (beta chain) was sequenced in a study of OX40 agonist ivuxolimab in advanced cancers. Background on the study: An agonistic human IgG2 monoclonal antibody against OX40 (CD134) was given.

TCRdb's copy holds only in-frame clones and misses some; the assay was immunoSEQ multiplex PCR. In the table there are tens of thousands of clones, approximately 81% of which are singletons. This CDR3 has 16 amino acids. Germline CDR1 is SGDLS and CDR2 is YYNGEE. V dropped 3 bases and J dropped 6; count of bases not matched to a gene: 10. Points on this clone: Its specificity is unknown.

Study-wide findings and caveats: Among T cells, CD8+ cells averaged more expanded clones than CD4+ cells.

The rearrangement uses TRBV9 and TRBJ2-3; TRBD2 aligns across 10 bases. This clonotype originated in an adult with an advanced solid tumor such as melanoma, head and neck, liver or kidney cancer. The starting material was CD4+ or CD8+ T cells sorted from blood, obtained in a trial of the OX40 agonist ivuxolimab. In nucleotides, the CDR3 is TGTGCCAGCAGCGCAAGTGGGGGACTAGCGACGGATACGCAGTATTTT. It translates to CASSASGGLATDTQYF.